This is a list of T cell receptor beta chains from one sample in a study of blood T cell repertoires in COVID-19. Produced via immunoSEQ multiplex PCR; TCRdb's table is partial and in-frame only. The sample records 100,000 to 150,000 clones, about 72% being singletons. Specimen: peripheral blood. Source of these receptors: a woman in her 70s with acute or convalescent COVID-19. Each CDR3 is given with its conserved first and last residue. The order of the fields is CDR3 DNA, CDR3 protein, J gene, D gene, clone size, V gene. The D gene is left open where the match is weak. The listing skips clone size in some rows; elsewhere it reads once, few, many or a size class.

TGTGCCAGCAGCTTAGTTTTAGGCAGGGTTGGCAATCAGCCCCAGCATTTT CASSLVLGRVGNQPQHF TRBJ1-5 NA NA TRBV7-2
TGTGCCAGCCAGGGACTAGCGGGATACAATGAGCAGTTCTTC CASQGLAGYNEQFF TRBJ2-1 TRBD2 NA TRBV19
TGTGCCAGCAGCTTAGGGACTAGCGTAGGTACGCAGTATTTT CASSLGTSVGTQYF TRBJ2-3 TRBD2 NA TRBV7-9
TGTGCCAGCAGCCACGCTCCCGGGAGCTCTGGGGCCAACGTCCTGACTTTC CASSHAPGSSGANVLTF TRBJ2-6 NA NA TRBV5-6
TGTGCCACCAGGGCGACTTTCACCTACGAGCAGTACTTC CATRATFTYEQYF TRBJ2-7 NA NA TRBV6-5
TGTGCCAGCAGCCATGGACAGGGAGGACGCGAGCAGTACTTC CASSHGQGGREQYF TRBJ2-7 TRBD1 NA TRBV3-1/TRBV3-2
TGTGCCAGCAGTTTAGGGACAGGGAGGAGTTCACCCCTCCACTTT CASSLGTGRSSPLHF TRBJ1-6 TRBD1 NA TRBV28
TGCAGCGTCATCGGGACAGGGGATCAGCCCCAGCATTTT CSVIGTGDQPQHF TRBJ1-5 TRBD1 NA TRBV29-1
TGTGCCAGCAGCCTAGGCAAGCGGGGAGCTTTCTTT CASSLGKRGAFF TRBJ1-1 NA NA TRBV3-1/TRBV3-2
TGTGCCAGCAGTGAAGCCTTACAACTAGTCGTCCGTGGCAATGAGCAGTTCTTC CASSEALQLVVRGNEQFF TRBJ2-1 NA NA TRBV6-1
TGTGCCAGCAGTTCCCCCGGGACAGGGGGGGGGAACTATGGCTACACCTTC CASSSPGTGGGNYGYTF TRBJ1-2 TRBD1 NA TRBV27
TGTGCCATCGGACAGTCAACTAATGAAAAACTGTTTTTT CAIGQSTNEKLFF TRBJ1-4 NA NA TRBV10-3
TGTGCCAGCAGCCCTTGGGGTATGAGGGCTGAAGCTTTCTTT CASSPWGMRAEAFF TRBJ1-1 NA NA TRBV5-4
TGTGCCAGCAGGCAGGGGGGCCTCGGGGAGCTGTTTTTT CASRQGGLGELFF TRBJ2-2 NA few TRBV11-2
TGTGCCAGCAGCGAAGGTCGTAGCACCTACTTAAGGGGGACCCAGTACTTC CASSEGRSTYLRGTQYF TRBJ2-5 NA NA TRBV2
TGTGCCAGCAGCCTCGGACAGGGGAGGGCAGATACGCAGTATTTT CASSLGQGRADTQYF TRBJ2-3 TRBD1 NA TRBV5-4
TGTGCCAGCAGTTTACGGCGGACAGTCGGGACCCAGTACTTC CASSLRRTVGTQYF TRBJ2-5 NA NA TRBV6-2/TRBV6-3
TGTGCCAGCTCACCCGATTCGAGACTAGCCGGGGAGCTGTTTTTT CASSPDSRLAGELFF TRBJ2-2 NA NA TRBV18
TGTGCCAGCAGCCAAGACGGCCAAGAGACCCAGTACTTC CASSQDGQETQYF TRBJ2-5 NA NA TRBV14
TGTGCCAGCTCTGCGGGACAGGGAGGCACCGGGGAGCTGTTTTTT CASSAGQGGTGELFF TRBJ2-2 TRBD1 NA TRBV18
TGTGCCAGCACCTCTCTGTCCGGGATCAATCAGCCCCAGCATTTT CASTSLSGINQPQHF TRBJ1-5 NA NA TRBV28
TGCAGTGCTAGTTCCATGAGGGAGTGGGATGAAAAACTGTTTTTT CSASSMREWDEKLFF TRBJ1-4 NA NA TRBV20-1
TGTGCTAGTGGTTTGGTTCAAGGCGGGAGGGGGTACAATGAGCAGTTCTTC CASGLVQGGRGYNEQFF TRBJ2-1 TRBD2 many TRBV12-5
TGTGCCAGTAGTATTACCCTTACAGGGAATCAGCCCCAGCATTTT CASSITLTGNQPQHF TRBJ1-5 NA NA TRBV19
TGTGCCAGCAGCTTCGGAGGGCCCCGAAATTCACCCCTCCACTTT CASSFGGPRNSPLHF TRBJ1-6 NA NA TRBV6-6
TGTGCCAGCATAGAGGGTACCGATACGCAGTATTTT CASIEGTDTQYF TRBJ2-3 NA NA TRBV2
TGCGCCAGCAGCTTGGATGGACAGGTCAATCAGCCCCAGCATTTT CASSLDGQVNQPQHF TRBJ1-5 TRBD1 NA TRBV5-1
TGTGCCAGCAGTTCCCTTCAGGGGGAAGGGAATGAGCAGTTCTTC CASSSLQGEGNEQFF TRBJ2-1 TRBD1 NA TRBV4-2
TGTGCCAGCAGCTTAGTAATTCGGGACATTCAGTACTTC CASSLVIRDIQYF TRBJ2-4 NA NA TRBV7-2
TGCGCCAGCAGATTAACAGGGGCCGGAAACACCATATATTTT CASRLTGAGNTIYF TRBJ1-3 TRBD1 NA TRBV5-1
TGTGCCAGCAGCTTATGGAAGGGGCAGGATTCACCCCTCCACTTT CASSLWKGQDSPLHF TRBJ1-6 NA NA TRBV11-1
TGTGCCAGCAGTTTAACAGCTAATTCACCCCTCCACTTT CASSLTANSPLHF TRBJ1-6 NA many TRBV12-3/TRBV12-4
TGTGCCAGCAGGATAACTCGGTACAATGAGCAGTTCTTC CASRITRYNEQFF TRBJ2-1 NA NA TRBV2
TGCGCCAGCAGCGGGACTGTGGGCACAGATACGCAGTATTTT CASSGTVGTDTQYF TRBJ2-3 NA once TRBV5-1
TGTGCCAGCAGCAAATATTTACAGGGGCATGAAAAACTGTTTTTT CASSKYLQGHEKLFF TRBJ1-4 TRBD1 NA TRBV7-9
TGTGCCAGCAGTTTCCTACAGGGGGCTCAGGGCTATGGCTACACCTTC CASSFLQGAQGYGYTF TRBJ1-2 TRBD1 NA TRBV28
TGTGCCAGCAGCGCGTGGACAGGGGGCGAGGGTGGCTACACCTTC CASSAWTGGEGGYTF TRBJ1-2 TRBD1 NA TRBV9
TGTGCCAGCAGCCCTCATGGGGCTAGCGGGACCTACGAGCAGTACTTC CASSPHGASGTYEQYF TRBJ2-7 TRBD2 NA TRBV7-3
TGTGCCAGCAGTTACTCGCCGCAGGGTCAAGAGACCCAGTACTTC CASSYSPQGQETQYF TRBJ2-5 NA once TRBV6-2/TRBV6-3
TGTGCCAGCAGTGAGGCAGGGTCGTACAATGAGCAGTTCTTC CASSEAGSYNEQFF TRBJ2-1 NA NA TRBV2
TGTGCCAGCAGCTTACGGGGATTTAACACTGAAGCTTTCTTT CASSLRGFNTEAFF TRBJ1-1 NA NA TRBV5-6